The rows below give T cell receptor beta chains drawn from one sample of a study of CD8 T cells in Susac syndrome. TCRdb processed the immunoSEQ multiplex PCR reads anew with MiXCR; each CDR3 protein has one entry. This sample has roughly 80,000 distinct CDR3 sequences, with around 94% found just once. The sequencing input was CD8+ T cells from PBMCs. The receptor set was obtained from a human donor with Susac syndrome. Each CDR3 is given with its conserved first and last residue. A D gene is named only where the DNA matches it firmly. Size tells how often a clone was seen (once, few, many) or the class of an expanded clone, and some rows leave it out.

length	V	D	J	size	CDR3	DNA
14	TRBV5-4	NA	TRBJ2-5	NA	CASSLAPAKETQYF	TGTGCCAGCAGCTTGGCCCCGGCCAAAGAGACCCAGTACTTC
16	TRBV7-2	TRBD2	TRBJ2-5	NA	CASSLVGGGRGETQYF	TGTGCCAGCAGCTTAGTTGGCGGGGGGCGGGGCGAGACCCAGTACTTC
12	TRBV5-1	NA	TRBJ1-2	NA	CASSLRDYGYTF	TGCGCCAGCAGCTTAAGGGATTATGGCTACACCTTC
13	TRBV19	NA	TRBJ1-1	NA	CASRAGLNTEAFF	TGTGCCAGTAGGGCGGGGTTGAACACTGAAGCTTTCTTT
12	TRBV9	NA	TRBJ1-1	NA	CASSVVGTEAFF	TGTGCCAGCAGCGTAGTGGGGACTGAAGCTTTCTTT
14	TRBV2	TRBD1	TRBJ2-2	NA	CASNTGGYTGELFF	TGTGCCAGCAATACAGGGGGCTACACCGGGGAGCTGTTTTTT
14	TRBV5-1	NA	TRBJ2-2	NA	CASSHTGLTGELFF	TGCGCCAGCAGCCATACAGGGTTAACCGGGGAGCTGTTTTTT
15	TRBV28	NA	TRBJ1-5	NA	CASSSRGGRTQAQHF	TGTGCCAGCAGTTCCCGGGGGGGGCGAACCCAAGCCCAGCATTTT
15	TRBV7-9	NA	TRBJ2-6	NA	CASSSGTSGANVLTF	TGTGCCAGCAGTTCAGGGACATCTGGGGCCAACGTCCTGACTTTC
13	TRBV7-2	NA	TRBJ2-1	NA	CASSLGDRREQFF	TGTGCCAGCAGCCTAGGGGACCGGCGTGAGCAGTTCTTC
13	TRBV14	NA	TRBJ2-7	once	CASSPRGRNEQYF	TGTGCCAGCAGCCCTCGAGGGCGCAACGAGCAGTACTTC
15	TRBV10-3	TRBD1	TRBJ2-5	NA	CAIGPGQGTKETQYF	TGTGCCATCGGGCCGGGACAGGGAACTAAAGAGACCCAGTACTTC
14	TRBV7-3	NA	TRBJ2-2	NA	CASSLAANTGELFF	TGTGCCAGCAGCTTAGCGGCGAACACCGGGGAGCTGTTTTTT
15	TRBV18	NA	TRBJ2-1	NA	CASSAKGGLSNEQFF	TGTGCCAGCTCGGCTAAAGGTGGTCTGTCCAATGAGCAGTTCTTC
11	TRBV10-3	NA	TRBJ2-2	once	CAITNTGELFF	TGTGCCATTACGAACACCGGGGAGCTGTTTTTT
19	TRBV10-3	TRBD1	TRBJ2-3	NA	CAISESINLGTGRTDTQYF	TGTGCCATCAGTGAGTCCATCAACCTAGGGACAGGCCGCACAGATACGCAGTATTTT
13	TRBV6-2/TRBV6-3	TRBD1	TRBJ2-7	NA	CASRTGGPYEQYF	TGTGCCAGCAGGACAGGGGGCCCCTACGAGCAGTACTTC
15	TRBV20-1	TRBD1	TRBJ1-5	NA	CSARPEGQGYQPQHF	TGCAGTGCTCGCCCAGAGGGACAGGGGTATCAGCCCCAGCATTTT
16	TRBV7-7	TRBD2	TRBJ2-7	NA	CASSPRTSDLPYEQYF	TGTGCCAGCAGCCCCCGGACTAGCGACCTTCCCTACGAGCAGTACTTC
13	TRBV9	NA	TRBJ1-2	once	CASSVSTNYGYTF	TGTGCCAGCAGCGTATCGACTAACTATGGCTACACCTTC
9	TRBV6-1	NA	TRBJ2-7	NA	CGSRHEQYF	TGTGGCAGCAGACACGAGCAGTACTTC
15	TRBV7-9	TRBD1	TRBJ1-1	NA	CASRPPGTGVTEAFF	TGTGCCAGCAGGCCCCCCGGGACAGGAGTCACTGAAGCTTTCTTT
14	TRBV9	NA	TRBJ1-3	NA	CASSEWGAGNTIYF	TGTGCCAGCAGCGAGTGGGGGGCTGGAAACACCATATATTTT
13	TRBV20-1	TRBD2	TRBJ2-7	NA	CSARDPTGGEQYF	TGCAGTGCTAGAGATCCTACGGGGGGTGAGCAGTACTTC
13	TRBV29-1	NA	TRBJ2-2	NA	CSVEKQNTGELFF	TGCAGCGTTGAAAAGCAGAACACCGGGGAGCTGTTTTTT
13	TRBV10-3	NA	TRBJ1-2	NA	CAFSDSENYGYTF	TGTGCCTTCAGTGACAGCGAAAACTATGGCTACACCTTC
17	TRBV5-4	NA	TRBJ1-1	NA	CASSLRSSFEGGTEAFF	TGTGCCAGCAGCTTGAGATCGTCGTTTGAGGGCGGCACTGAAGCTTTCTTT
12	TRBV29-1	NA	TRBJ1-2	NA	CSASDRGYGYTF	TGCAGCGCCTCAGACAGAGGCTATGGCTACACCTTC
15	TRBV6-2/TRBV6-3	TRBD2	TRBJ2-1	NA	CASTRLAGGYNEQFF	TGTGCCAGCACCAGACTAGCGGGGGGGTACAATGAGCAGTTCTTC
14	TRBV12-3/TRBV12-4	TRBD1	TRBJ1-1	once	CASSSGGGNTEAFF	TGTGCCAGCAGTTCAGGGGGCGGAAACACTGAAGCTTTCTTT
14	TRBV20-1	NA	TRBJ1-5	NA	CSAREVRHNQPQHF	TGCAGTGCTAGAGAAGTCAGGCATAATCAGCCCCAGCATTTT
13	TRBV30	NA	TRBJ2-5	NA	CAWSVLGAETQYF	TGTGCCTGGAGTGTACTGGGGGCGGAGACCCAGTACTTC
15	TRBV29-1	TRBD1	TRBJ2-7	NA	CSVEDRTGGNYEQYF	TGCAGCGTTGAAGACAGGACAGGGGGCAATTACGAGCAGTACTTC
14	TRBV29-1	NA	TRBJ2-6	NA	CSVVTGDGANVLTF	TGCAGCGTGGTGACAGGTGATGGGGCCAACGTCCTGACTTTC
16	TRBV6-1	TRBD1	TRBJ2-7	NA	CASSGPGQGTTYEQYF	TGTGCCAGCAGTGGACCGGGACAGGGGACTACCTACGAGCAGTACTTC
17	TRBV3-1	TRBD2	TRBJ2-1	NA	CASSQGRRGLSYNEQFF	TGTGCCAGCAGCCAGGGCCGGCGGGGGTTATCCTACAATGAGCAGTTCTTC
13	TRBV24-1	NA	TRBJ2-3	NA	CATSGQFTDTQYF	TGTGCCACCAGTGGGCAGTTCACAGATACGCAGTATTTT
11	TRBV28	NA	TRBJ2-7	NA	CASSLGGLRRF	TGTGCCAGCAGCCTCGGGGGGCTGAGGAGGTTC
15	TRBV9	TRBD2	TRBJ2-7	NA	CASSVEERGSYEQYF	TGTGCCAGCAGCGTAGAGGAGCGGGGGTCCTACGAGCAGTACTTC
14	TRBV2	TRBD2	TRBJ2-7	NA	CASRTTSDSYEQYF	TGTGCCAGCAGGACGACTAGCGATTCCTACGAGCAGTACTTC
13	TRBV12-3/TRBV12-4	NA	TRBJ1-2	NA	CASSPGTKYGYTF	TGTGCCAGCAGTCCCGGGACTAAATACGGCTACACCTTC
13	TRBV2	NA	TRBJ2-3	NA	CASSPASSDTQYF	TGTGCCAGCAGCCCCGCCTCTAGCGATACGCAGTATTTT
13	TRBV4-2	TRBD2	TRBJ2-2	NA	CASSQLAAGELFF	TGTGCCAGCAGCCAACTAGCGGCCGGGGAGCTGTTTTTT
15	TRBV9	TRBD1	TRBJ1-5	NA	CASSDTGDNNQPQHF	TGTGCCAGCAGCGACACAGGGGATAACAATCAGCCCCAGCATTTT
11	TRBV2	TRBD2	TRBJ2-7	NA	CASAGGHEQYF	TGTGCCAGCGCGGGGGGTCACGAGCAGTACTTC
14	TRBV20-1	NA	TRBJ1-1	once	CSARPRISNTEAFF	TGCAGTGCTAGACCCAGGATATCCAACACTGAAGCTTTCTTT
14	TRBV2	TRBD1	TRBJ2-7	NA	CASRGDRSRYEQYF	TGTGCCAGCAGGGGGGACAGAAGTAGGTACGAGCAGTACTTC
16	TRBV6-1	TRBD2	TRBJ2-3	NA	CASSLTSRGDTDTQYF	TGTGCCAGCAGTCTCACTTCGCGGGGGGACACAGATACGCAGTATTTT
14	TRBV10-3	NA	TRBJ2-5	NA	CAIGDTPRGETQYF	TGTGCCATCGGGGACACTCCCAGAGGAGAGACCCAGTACTTC
15	TRBV7-6	TRBD1	TRBJ1-1	NA	CASSDDGTAYGEAFF	TGTGCCAGCAGCGACGATGGGACAGCTTATGGTGAAGCTTTCTTT
13	TRBV4-2	TRBD1	TRBJ2-7	NA	CASSQGQEDEQYF	TGTGCCAGCAGCCAGGGACAGGAGGACGAGCAGTACTTC
13	TRBV7-9	TRBD1	TRBJ2-7	NA	CASRSGTGYEQYF	TGTGCCAGCAGGTCCGGGACAGGCTACGAGCAGTACTTC
15	TRBV6-2/TRBV6-3	NA	TRBJ2-1	NA	CASKKAGASYNEQFF	TGTGCCAGCAAAAAGGCGGGGGCCTCCTACAATGAGCAGTTCTTC